The 30 T cell receptor beta chains in this list originate from one sample, sequenced in a study of cytomegalovirus exposure and HLA in healthy donors. This PCR relied on a set of 60 Vbeta primers and 13 Jbeta primers. The data were produced by immunoSEQ multiplex PCR, yet TCRdb's version contains in-frame clones alone and is incomplete. The sample contains 150,000 or so clones, 75% to 90% of which appear only once. The source material was PBMCs. The receptors shown here come from a woman younger than 30 in good health and CMV-seronegative.

Only one count was recorded for this clone. The chain recombines TRBV2 with TRBJ2-2, with no clear D. The CDR3 covers 16 residues. Trimming left V 1 base short and J 0 bases short, with 9 bases between. CDR1 is SNHLY and CDR2 is FYNNEI in the germline V gene. The CDR3 loop is CASSEESTSNTGELFF. The CDR3, as DNA: TGTGCCAGCAGTGAAGAATCGACTTCGAACACCGGGGAGCTGTTTTTT. The complete variable domain, with remaining parts taken from reference TRBV2 and TRBJ2-2, reads EPEVTQTPSHQVTQMGQEVILRCVPISNHLYFYWYRQILGQKVEFLVSFYNNEISEKSEIFDDQFSVERPDGSNFTLKIRSTKLEDSAMYFCASSEESTSNTGELFFGEGSRLTVL.

The V and J genes are TRBV6-5 and TRBJ1-5, with a tentative D call TRBD1 (6 bases). The CDR3 contains 16 residues. CDR1 is MNHEY and CDR2 is SVGAGI in the germline V gene. The V and J ends lost 4 bases and 1 base respectively, with 14 bases between them. As DNA, the CDR3 is TGTGCCAGCAGTTCCTTACAGGGTCGAAGCAATCAGCCCCAGCATTTT. It encodes CASSSLQGRSNQPQHF.

The chain employs TRBV5-1 and TRBJ1-6; the match to TRBD1 covers 7 bases. Germline values: CDR1 SGHRS, CDR2 YFSETQ. The CDR3 has 13 amino acids. Germline trimming cut 5 bases from V and 7 bases from J; bases unmatched to any gene: 3. CDR3 in DNA: TGCGCCAGCAGATGGGACAGCAATTCACCCCTCCACTTT. Encoded protein: CASRWDSNSPLHF. Based on the CDR3 plus reference TRBV5-1 and TRBJ1-6, the full variable domain is KAGVTQTPRYLIKTRGQQVTLSCSPISGHRSVSWYQQTPGQGLQFLFEYFSETQRNKGNFPGRFSGRQFSNSRSEMNVSTLELGDSALYLCASRWDSNSPLHFGNGTRLTVT.

This chain links TRBV28 with TRBJ1-6; perhaps TRBD1 as D (5 bases). Trimming removed 5 bases from V and 6 bases from J, with 17 bases in between. CDR1 and CDR2 (germline): MDHEN, SYDVKM. The CDR3 sequence is 16 residues long. For the CDR3, the DNA is TGTGCCAGCAGTCACTGGACAATTAGGACTAATTCACCCCTCCACTTT. As protein: CASSHWTIRTNSPLHF.

The chain links TRBV19 to TRBJ2-3; possible D gene TRBD2, 5 bases. The V gene lost 1 base and the J gene lost 5 bases, with 13 bases spanning the gap. Germline CDR1 and CDR2: LNHDA and SQIVND (reference sequence). This CDR3 has 15 amino acids. The CDR3 reads CASSIVWGAEDTQYF. In nucleotides, the CDR3 is TGTGCCAGTAGTATAGTTTGGGGAGCGGAAGATACGCAGTATTTT.

The chain carries TRBV28 and TRBJ2-1, with 7 bases aligning to TRBD2. CDR3 size: 16 residues. With V trimmed by 4 bases and J by 3 bases, 9 bases remained unmatched. Germline-derived CDR1 and CDR2 are MDHEN and SYDVKM. The CDR3 DNA reads as TGTGCCAGCAGTTCCCCCGTTGGCGGGAGCTACAATGAGCAGTTCTTC. Residues: CASSSPVGGSYNEQFF.

This chain uses TRBV11-3 with TRBJ2-3; maybe TRBD2 (5 bases). CDR3 length: 16 amino acids. Germline V gene data show CDR1 as SGHNT and CDR2 as YENEEA. Trimming removed 2 bases at V and 1 base at J, with 13 bases between. CDR3 amino acids: CASSLRRATCTDTQYF. The CDR3 nucleotides are TGTGCCAGCAGCTTAAGGCGGGCTACATGCACAGATACGCAGTATTTT.

The chain carries TRBV28 and TRBJ2-1; 12 bases align to TRBD2. CDR3 size: 15 residues. Germline V lookup: CDR1 MDHEN, CDR2 SYDVKM. With 1 base clipped from V and 10 bases from J, the junction kept 5 bases outside the gene matches. CDR3 sequence: CASSLFLAGGHEQFF. CDR3 DNA sequence: TGTGCCAGCAGTTTATTTCTAGCGGGGGGGCACGAGCAGTTCTTC.

This clone was seen once. The chain uses TRBV28 and TRBJ1-2; 9 bases are shared with TRBD1. Germline CDR1 MDHEN, CDR2 SYDVKM. The CDR3 contains 12 residues. Trimming cost V 8 bases and J 4 bases; bases outside gene matches: 2. CDR3 sequence reads: CASEGQGYGYTF. The CDR3 bases are TGTGCCAGCGAGGGACAGGGCTATGGCTACACCTTC.

The V gene is TRBV27, the J gene TRBJ2-7; TRBD2 matches 8 bases. Germline V gene data show CDR1 as MNHEY and CDR2 as SMNVEV (reference sequence). The CDR3 is 13 residues long. With V trimmed by 5 bases and J by 9 bases, 9 bases remained unmatched. For the CDR3, the DNA is TGTGCCAGCAGTCGGCGGGGGGAACTGGGGCAGTACTTC. It is translated as CASSRRGELGQYF.

The CDR3 protein is CASTPRSASGRDTQYF. Here the CDR3 DNA reads TGTGCCAGTACCCCCCGGTCGGCTAGCGGGAGAGATACGCAGTATTTT. The rearrangement joins TRBV19 to TRBJ2-3; TRBD2 aligns across 10 bases. The CDR3 has 16 amino acids. The germline gives CDR1 LNHDA, CDR2 SQIVND (reference sequence). The V gene end was trimmed by 7 bases and the J gene end by 5 bases; junction bases not matched to a gene: 12.

This chain connects TRBV27 to TRBJ2-7; TRBD1 might be the D (5 bases). Trimming removed 6 bases at V and 3 bases at J, with 15 bases between. The CDR3 is 14 amino acids. Germline loops: CDR1 MNHEY, CDR2 SMNVEV (reference sequence). The CDR3: CASSLTGPGYEQYF. CDR3 nucleotide sequence: TGTGCCAGCAGCCTTACAGGACCTGGCTACGAGCAGTACTTC.

The genes are TRBV18 and TRBJ2-2; the D is unclear. V lost 3 bases to trimming and J lost 0 bases, with 8 bases between them. Germline V gene sequence: CDR1 KGHSH, CDR2 LQKENI. The CDR3 has 15 residues. The DNA for the CDR3 is TGTGCCAGCTCACCGGCCGAACCGAACACCGGGGAGCTGTTTTTT. Translating gives CASSPAEPNTGELFF. The whole variable domain, filled in from reference TRBV18 and TRBJ2-2, reads NAGVMQNPRHLVRRRGQEARLRCSPMKGHSHVYWYRQLPEEGLKFMVYLQKENIIDESGMPKERFSAEFPKEGPSILRIQQVVRGDSAAYFCASSPAEPNTGELFFGEGSRLTVL.

The chain joins TRBV7-2 to TRBJ1-1; perhaps TRBD1 as D (5 bases). V lost 6 bases and J lost 2, with 13 bases in between. Germline V gene data show CDR1 as SGHTA and CDR2 as FQGNSA. This CDR3 is 14 amino acids long. CDR3 nucleotides: TGTGCCAGCAGTTTGGGACTGACAAACACTGAAGCTTTCTTT. Its protein is CASSLGLTNTEAFF.

The chain uses TRBV7-9 and TRBJ2-7; 13 nucleotides align to TRBD2. V lost 4 bases and J lost 3; bases outside the gene matches: 3. Germline V lookup: CDR1 SEHNR, CDR2 FQNEAQ (reference sequence). The CDR3 runs 15 residues. In nucleotides, the CDR3 is TGTGCCAGCAGCTACGGGACTAGCGGGAACTACGAGCAGTACTTC. It translates to CASSYGTSGNYEQYF. The full variable domain, with the rest looked up from reference TRBV7-9 and TRBJ2-7, is DTGVSQNPRHKITKRGQNVTFRCDPISEHNRLYWYRQTLGQGPEFLTYFQNEAQLEKSRLLSDRFSAERPKGSFSTLEIQRTEQGDSAMYLCASSYGTSGNYEQYFGPGTRLTVT.

The genes are TRBV21-1 and TRBJ2-7; the listed D gene, TRBD1, was not tested against the DNA. TRBV21-1 is tagged as a pseudogene. The CDR3 is 10 amino acids. The CDR3 DNA reads TGTGCCAGCAGCAAAAATCACAGATACTTC. Residues: CASSKNHRYF.

V is TRBV9 and J is TRBJ2-3; perhaps TRBD2 as D (6 bases). The V and J ends lost 2 bases and 2 bases respectively, with 12 bases between them. The germline V gene encodes CDR1 SGDLS and CDR2 YYNGEE. CDR3 length: 15 amino acids. CDR3 sequence (DNA): TGTGCCAGCAGCGTGACGGGGGAGGACACAGATACGCAGTATTTT. This gives the protein CASSVTGEDTDTQYF.

The chain couples TRBV5-1 to TRBJ2-5; 10 bases match TRBD2. Germline CDR1 SGHRS, CDR2 YFSETQ. The V segment lost 3 bases and the J segment 4 bases; nucleotides outside the gene matches: 15. The CDR3 consists of 18 residues. CDR3 residues: CASSWDTLAGGNRETQYF. CDR3 sequence (DNA): TGCGCCAGCAGCTGGGACACGTTAGCGGGGGGTAACCGAGAGACCCAGTACTTC.

A single count supports this clone. The chain uses TRBV9 and TRBJ2-1, with 9 bases matching TRBD2. The J segment lost 2 bases and the V segment lost 3 bases, leaving 6 bases of the junction unmatched. Germline assignment: CDR1 SGDLS and CDR2 YYNGEE. The CDR3 spans 16 residues. In nucleotides, the CDR3 is TGTGCCAGCAGCGACGGTAGCGGGAGAACCTACAATGAGCAGTTCTTC. It yields the protein CASSDGSGRTYNEQFF.

This chain uses TRBV4-1 with TRBJ2-5; 14 nucleotides match TRBD2. The ends lost 4 bases at V and 0 bases at J; junction bases unmatched: 10. Germline V gene data show CDR1 as MGHRA and CDR2 as YSYEKL. CDR3 size: 19 residues. DNA of the CDR3: TGCGCCAGCAGCCGCCTGACTAGCGGGGGGGACCTCTACCAAGAGACCCAGTACTTC. Protein product: CASSRLTSGGDLYQETQYF.

The chain joins TRBV27 to TRBJ2-1; D might be TRBD2 (5 bases). The CDR3 is 11 amino acids. Looked up from germline, CDR1 is MNHEY and CDR2 is SMNVEV (reference sequence). Trimming stripped 5 bases from V and 7 bases from J, with 6 bases between. CDR3 in amino acids: CASSRGNEQFF. For the CDR3, the DNA is TGTGCCAGCAGTCGGGGTAATGAGCAGTTCTTC.

The chain has TRBV6-1 and TRBJ2-1; 8 bases agree with TRBD2. Trimming took 1 base from V and 2 from J; bases not matched to a gene: 4. Germline V gene sequence: CDR1 MNHNS, CDR2 SASEGT. This CDR3 has 16 residues. CDR3 amino acids: CASSEVLAGTYNEQFF. The CDR3 DNA reads as TGTGCCAGCAGTGAAGTGCTAGCGGGTACCTACAATGAGCAGTTCTTC.

The genes are TRBV28 and TRBJ2-1, with 7 bases fitting TRBD1. Germline CDR1 and CDR2: MDHEN and SYDVKM. CDR3 size: 16 residues. The trim removed 5 bases at V and 6 bases at J, leaving 13 bases unmatched. Here the CDR3 DNA reads TGTGCCAGCAGTCCATGGACAGGAAGTTCTACCAATGAGCAGTTCTTC. Translating gives CASSPWTGSSTNEQFF. The full variable domain, in which reference TRBV28 and TRBJ2-1 provide the parts outside the CDR3, is DVKVTQSSRYLVKRTGEKVFLECVQDMDHENMFWYRQDPGLGLRLIYFSYDVKMKEKGDIPEGYSVSREKKERFSLILESASTNQTSMYLCASSPWTGSSTNEQFFGPGTRLTVL.

This clone has just a few counts. This chain connects TRBV6-5 to TRBJ2-7; D remains unclear. The CDR3 consists of 13 residues. The V gene lost 2 bases and the J gene lost 5 bases, with 10 bases spanning the gap. The germline V gene has CDR1 MNHEY and CDR2 SVGAGI. DNA of the CDR3: TGTGCCAGCAGTTACGGCGGTTCCCACGAGCAGTACTTC. This translates into CASSYGGSHEQYF.

V gene TRBV7-6 combines with J gene TRBJ2-7, with 11 nucleotides matching TRBD1. Germline CDR1 is SGHVS and CDR2 is FNYEAQ. V was pared by 1 base and J by 6 bases, with 8 bases of the junction left unmatched. The CDR3 covers 16 residues. The CDR3: CASSLGTGGSTGEQYF. DNA for the CDR3: TGTGCCAGCAGCTTAGGGACAGGGGGCTCGACTGGCGAGCAGTACTTC.

The chain employs TRBV6-4 and TRBJ2-6, with D tentatively TRBD2 (5 bases). The CDR3 length is 16 residues. Trimming cost V 6 bases and J 0 bases, with 12 bases left between them. CDR1 is MRHNA and CDR2 is SNTAGT in the germline V gene. The CDR3 sequence is CASRSEASSGANVLTF. The CDR3 coding sequence is TGTGCCAGCAGATCGGAGGCGAGCTCTGGGGCCAACGTCCTGACTTTC.

This clone has only a few counts. V usage is TRBV4-2 and J usage is TRBJ2-7, with TRBD1 matching over 7 bases. Germline CDR1 reads LGHNA; CDR2 reads YNFKEQ. The CDR3 spans 15 residues. V was clipped by 4 bases and J by 3 bases; unmatched bases: 9. The CDR3 nucleotides are TGTGCCAGCAGCCCGTCGACAGGGCAAATCTACGAGCAGTACTTC. As protein: CASSPSTGQIYEQYF.

The CDR3 DNA reads as TGTGCCAGCAGACGACTAGGTCGGGAGCAGTACTTC. Amino acid sequence: CASRRLGREQYF. The rearrangement links TRBV6-6 to TRBJ2-7; a weak D match, TRBD2 (6 bases). V was trimmed by 6 bases and J by 7 bases, leaving 13 bases between them. The CDR3 contains 12 residues. CDR1 MNHNY and CDR2 SVGAGI come from the germline V gene (reference sequence).

V and J are TRBV5-1 and TRBJ2-1; weak D call: TRBD2 (5 bases). Trimming took 0 bases from V and 5 from J, leaving 9 bases between them. CDR1 SGHRS and CDR2 YFSETQ come from the germline V gene. CDR3 length: 14 residues. The chain's CDR3 is CASSLGLANNEQFF. In nucleotides, the CDR3 is TGCGCCAGCAGCTTGGGTTTAGCGAACAATGAGCAGTTCTTC.

The chain has TRBV5-4 and TRBJ2-7; D is possibly TRBD2 (7 bases). V was clipped by 4 bases and J by 6 bases, with 20 bases between them. Germline assignment: CDR1 SGHNT and CDR2 YYREEE (reference sequence). The CDR3 has 15 amino acids. CDR3 sequence (DNA): TGTGCCAGCAGCCCTGGACTAGGGGGGATCGGCGAGCAGTACTTC. Its translation: CASSPGLGGIGEQYF. The complete variable domain, with remaining parts taken from reference TRBV5-4 and TRBJ2-7, reads ETGVTQSPTHLIKTRGQQVTLRCSSQSGHNTVSWYQQALGQGPQFIFQYYREEENGRGNFPPRFSGLQFPNYSSELNVNALELDDSALYLCASSPGLGGIGEQYFGPGTRLTVT.